This T cell receptor (beta chain) was retrieved from a study of beta chain features in type 1 diabetes. This clone came up a few times. Antigen unknown. Overall study results and limits: All four CD4+ subsets from Type 1 diabetes patients carried moderately but significantly shorter TCRB CDR3s.

The investigators reverse transcribed all of the isolated RNA, so they sequenced expressed TCRB transcripts. Here immunoSEQ multiplex PCR was the method, and the copy in TCRdb shows in-frame clones only, minus some. The data show under 450,000 clones, approximately 15% seen once. V was cut by 6 bases and J by 0 bases, with 4 bases left in between. Germline CDR1 is SQVTM and CDR2 is ANQGSEA. This CDR3 has 11 residues. CD4+ cells of the naive, central memory, regulatory and stem cell-like memory types were sorted via CD45RO/CCR7/CD25/CD127/CD95/CD27. The receptor was derived from a man younger than 40 in good health. The rearrangement uses TRBV29-1 and TRBJ2-3; no clear D. The sample was naive CD4+ T cells from blood. CDR3 protein: CSVGSTDTQYF. Here the CDR3 DNA reads TGCAGCGTGGGTAGCACAGATACGCAGTATTTT.